This passage covers 32 T cell receptor beta chains from one sample sequenced in a study of blood T cells in healthy people across ages. The authors ran a second PCR of roughly 6 to 11 cycles using a sample-barcoded 5' primer and a J-beta primer mix. From the 5' RACE reads, TCRdb called clonotypes with MiXCR, one entry per CDR3 protein. Among more than 900,000 distinct CDR3 sequences listed, 29% were seen once. These same records also appear under a second study, on T cells of mothers and their children.

Sequenced input: blood. These receptors originate from a middle-aged woman in good health.

This rearrangement joins TRBV28 to TRBJ2-4, with 8 bases fitting TRBD2. CDR1 is MDHEN and CDR2 is SYDVKM in the germline V gene. The V segment lost 4 bases and the J segment 13 bases; nucleotides outside the gene matches: 15. The CDR3 is 15 amino acids. CDR3 amino acids: CASSSPAGGEREQYF. The CDR3 region has the DNA TGTGCCAGCAGTTCCCCTGCCGGGGGGGAAAGGGAGCAGTACTTC.

This clonotype was found many times. The chain's CDR3 is CASSLQGQANYGYTF. The CDR3, as DNA: TGTGCCAGCAGCTTACAGGGACAAGCTAACTATGGCTACACCTTC. This chain connects TRBV7-8 to TRBJ1-2; possibly TRBD1 for D (6 bases). The CDR3 has 15 amino acids. Trimming removed 2 bases at V and 0 bases at J, with 10 bases between. Looked up from germline, CDR1 is SGHVS and CDR2 is FQNEAQ.

V and J are TRBV3-1 and TRBJ2-5, with D unclear. The ends were cut back, 0 bases at V and 9 bases at J, with 20 bases in the middle. The germline gives CDR1 LGHDT, CDR2 YNNKEL (reference sequence). This CDR3 contains 16 residues. CDR3 in amino acids: CASSQEEDLDLLAQYF. As DNA, the CDR3 is TGTGCCAGCAGCCAAGAAGAGGACCTAGATCTGTTGGCCCAGTACTTC.

This clonotype was detected a few times. The chain uses TRBV2 and TRBJ2-1; D possibly corresponds to TRBD2 (6 bases). The CDR3 extends over 16 amino acids. V was cut by 6 bases and J by 2 bases, with 17 bases left in between. Germline CDR1 is SNHLY and CDR2 is FYNNEI. CDR3 sequence: CASSLEGRGPYNEQFF. CDR3 DNA: TGTGCCAGCAGCCTTGAGGGGCGGGGTCCCTACAATGAGCAGTTCTTC.

This clonotype occurred a few times. The chain links TRBV29-1 to TRBJ1-2; 11 bases match TRBD1. Germline CDR1 reads SQVTM; CDR2 reads ANQGSEA. The CDR3 covers 15 residues. The junction had 14 bases not matched to a gene; V was cut back by 6 bases and J by 8 bases. The CDR3 sequence is CSVGQGATGMRGYTF. CDR3 nucleotides: TGCAGCGTAGGACAGGGGGCTACCGGCATGAGGGGCTACACCTTC.

V gene TRBV18 combines with J gene TRBJ2-3; D possibly uses TRBD1 or TRBD2 (5 bases each). The V end was cut by 3 bases, the J end by 0 bases, with 10 bases between. Germline-derived CDR1 and CDR2 are KGHSH and LQKENI. The CDR3 covers 15 residues. The CDR3 DNA reads as TGTGCCAGCTCACCGGGACCGGGAAGCACAGATACGCAGTATTTT. Translated, it gives CASSPGPGSTDTQYF.

This clonotype was recorded only once. The chain is built from TRBV2 and TRBJ1-1; the D is unclear. The germline V gene encodes CDR1 SNHLY and CDR2 FYNNEI. The CDR3 loop spans 14 amino acids. The V and J ends lost 4 bases and 1 base respectively, with 10 bases between them. The CDR3 nucleotides read TGTGCCAGCAGTGGGGCCTCTGGGAACACTGAAGCTTTCTTT. Protein: CASSGASGNTEAFF.

To note about this clonotype: One junction end disagrees with the germline gene, perhaps due to a read error. The chain is built from TRBV15 and TRBJ1-2; D might be TRBD1 (5 bases). In germline, CDR1 is LNHNV, CDR2 YYDKDF (reference sequence). This CDR3 has 14 amino acids. The CDR3 loop is CAASRETANYGYTF. The DNA for the CDR3 is TGTGCCGCCAGCAGAGAGACAGCTAACTATGGCTACACCTTC.

J is TRBJ1-2 and V is TRBV20-1, with a possible D match to TRBD1 (6 bases). CDR1 is DFQATT, CDR2 SNEGSKA, per germline (reference sequence). V was clipped by 2 bases and J by 5 bases, with 12 bases between them. The CDR3 totals 13 residues. CDR3 bases: TGCAGTGCTAGATCGGGGGCGGGATATGGCTACACCTTC. Translated, it gives CSARSGAGYGYTF.

The sample holds a few counts of this clonotype. The chain is built from TRBV11-2 and TRBJ2-1; 9 nucleotides line up with TRBD2. The J call is in doubt because the DNA end fits TRBJ2-7 better. CDR1 SGHAT and CDR2 FQNNGV come from the germline V gene. This CDR3 spans 16 amino acids. The CDR3 nucleotides are TGTGCCAGCAGCAACTCCCGCGGGGGGGAATACAATGAGCAGTACTTC. Translating gives CASSNSRGGEYNEQYF.

This clonotype was detected ten times or more. This sequence joins TRBV20-1 and TRBJ2-2; weak D call: TRBD1 (5 bases). V lost 4 bases to trimming and J lost 4 bases, with 19 bases between them. The V gene's germline CDR1 is DFQATT and CDR2 SNEGSKA (reference sequence). This CDR3 region has 16 residues. CDR3 sequence (DNA): TGCAGTGCTATCGGTGCAGGGCGAAGGGGCACCGGGGAGCTGTTTTTT. Translation gives CSAIGAGRRGTGELFF.

The chain employs TRBV27 and TRBJ1-5, with 9 bases aligning to TRBD1. The CDR3 length is 15 residues. Losses at the gene ends were 6 bases for V and 3 bases for J; bases not matched to a gene: 6. CDR1 and CDR2 (germline): MNHEY, SMNVEV (reference sequence). CDR3 in DNA: TGTGCCAGCAGCAATACAGGGGGCTACAATCAGCCCCAGCATTTT. It encodes CASSNTGGYNQPQHF.

This clonotype was detected a few times. This rearrangement joins TRBV5-1 to TRBJ1-4, with D hard to call. Per the germline V gene, CDR1 is SGHRS and CDR2 is YFSETQ. This CDR3 has 12 amino acids. V lost 2 bases and J 12 bases, leaving 11 bases between the germline ends. CDR3 amino acids: CASSLRIGELFF. CDR3 in DNA: TGCGCCAGCAGCTTACGTATCGGGGAACTGTTTTTT.

The gene calls are TRBV27 and TRBJ2-3; TRBD2 matches 7 bases. This CDR3 comprises 15 residues. Losses at the gene ends were 5 bases for V and 2 bases for J; bases not matched to a gene: 7. Germline V CDR1 and CDR2: MNHEY, SMNVEV (reference sequence). The CDR3 DNA reads as TGTGCCAGCAGTCTACAGCGGGGACCCACAGATACGCAGTATTTT. Protein product: CASSLQRGPTDTQYF.

This clonotype showed up many times. This rearrangement joins TRBV5-1 to TRBJ2-1, with D possibly being TRBD2 (6 bases). CDR3 length: 18 amino acids. Germline values: CDR1 SGHRS, CDR2 YFSETQ. V lost 4 bases and J lost 7, with 27 bases in between. CDR3 sequence reads: CASSDTPFGGGGENEQFF. The DNA of the CDR3 is TGCGCCAGCAGCGATACCCCCTTTGGAGGTGGCGGGGAAAATGAGCAGTTCTTC.

The V call is TRBV18, the J call TRBJ1-2; D is perhaps TRBD1 (6 bases). The CDR3 covers 13 residues. The germline gives CDR1 KGHSH, CDR2 LQKENI. Trimming pared 3 bases from V and 6 bases from J, leaving 11 bases between. CDR3 residues: CASSPDQGNGYTF. The CDR3 DNA follows: TGTGCCAGCTCACCGGATCAGGGGAATGGCTACACCTTC. Full variable domain (remainder filled in from reference TRBV18 and TRBJ1-2): NAGVMQNPRHLVRRRGQEARLRCSPMKGHSHVYWYRQLPEEGLKFMVYLQKENIIDESGMPKERFSAEFPKEGPSILRIQQVVRGDSAAYFCASSPDQGNGYTFGSGTRLTVV.

This clonotype has more than one count but fewer than ten. V is TRBV20-1 and J is TRBJ2-7, with 8 bases matching TRBD2. The DNA end is a closer match to TRBJ2-5, so the J assignment may be wrong. Germline-derived CDR1 and CDR2 are DFQATT and SNEGSKA (reference sequence). CDR3 length equals 16 residues. The CDR3, as DNA: TGCAGTGCTAGAGCTCTTCTCCCGGGACTAGTTCAGACCCAGTACTTC. This encodes CSARALLPGLVQTQYF.

This clonotype was counted between two and nine times. This sequence joins TRBV5-1 and TRBJ2-7, with 8 bases fitting TRBD1. The junction had 8 bases not matched to a gene; V was cut back by 0 bases and J by 6 bases. Germline V gene sequence: CDR1 SGHRS, CDR2 YFSETQ. The CDR3 is 15 residues long. The CDR3 is CASSLEDRVKGEQYF. DNA of the CDR3: TGCGCCAGCAGCTTGGAGGACAGGGTCAAAGGCGAGCAGTACTTC.

Comment on this clonotype: A much larger clone is a single base away; this may be a read error. The chain has TRBV27 and TRBJ1-2, with D possibly TRBD1 on 6 matching bases. This CDR3 has 15 residues. The germline CDR1 and CDR2 sequences are MNHEY and SMNVEV (reference sequence). The CDR3 nucleotides read TGTGCCAGCAGTTCCCCTTCGACAGGTGCGAGTGGCGACACCTTC. This translates into CASSSPSTGASGDTF.

This clonotype has a handful of counts. V usage is TRBV20-1 and J usage is TRBJ1-5, with a weak D call TRBD1 (5 bases). CDR3 length: 14 residues. Germline V gene lookup returns CDR1 DFQATT and CDR2 SNEGSKA (reference sequence). V was trimmed by 6 bases and J by 0 bases, leaving 12 bases between them. In nucleotides, the CDR3 is TGCAGTGCGAGGGACGTAAATAGCAATCAGCCCCAGCATTTT. This translates into CSARDVNSNQPQHF.

This clonotype has just a few counts. The rearrangement joins TRBV6-5 to TRBJ1-1, with D perhaps TRBD1 (5 bases). The V end was cut by 7 bases, the J end by 0 bases, with 18 bases between. Germline V gene sequence: CDR1 MNHEY, CDR2 SVGAGI. This CDR3 spans 16 amino acids. As DNA, the CDR3 is TGTGCCAGCACTCACTCATGGGGCAGCATGAACACTGAAGCTTTCTTT. Translated: CASTHSWGSMNTEAFF.

The chain links TRBV5-1 to TRBJ1-2; 7 bases match TRBD1. Looked up from germline, CDR1 is SGHRS and CDR2 is YFSETQ. The V gene end was trimmed by 2 bases and the J gene end by 2 bases; junction bases not matched to a gene: 6. This CDR3 is built from 15 residues. The CDR3 DNA reads TGCGCCAGCAGCTTACCCGGAGGGGGCAACTATGGCTACACCTTC. This encodes CASSLPGGGNYGYTF.

Note on this clonotype: The junction shows a germline mismatch at one end, possibly a read error. The V call is TRBV15, the J call TRBJ2-1; D not resolved. The germline gives CDR1 LNHNV, CDR2 YYDKDF (reference sequence). CDR3 size: 15 residues. The CDR3 is CAASPSANSYNEQFF. As DNA, the CDR3 is TGTGCCGCCAGCCCTTCTGCCAACTCCTACAATGAGCAGTTCTTC. The entire variable domain, with the rest obtained from reference TRBV15 and TRBJ2-1, is as follows: DAMVIQNPRYQVTQFGKPVTLSCSQTLNHNVMYWYQQKSSQAPKLLFHYYDKDFNNEADTPDNFQSRRPNTSFCFLDIRSPGLGDTAMYLCAASPSANSYNEQFFGPGTRLTVL.

This clonotype came up many times. This chain uses TRBV20-1 with TRBJ2-3; D is possibly TRBD2 (6 bases). The CDR3 contains 12 residues. V lost 5 bases, J lost 7 bases, and 13 bases lay in between. The germline gives CDR1 DFQATT, CDR2 SNEGSKA (reference sequence). The CDR3 DNA reads as TGCAGTGCTGTCAGGAGGGAGAATACGCAGTATTTT. Its translation is CSAVRRENTQYF.

This rearrangement joins TRBV28 to TRBJ1-2; D might be TRBD1 (6 bases). CDR1 is MDHEN, CDR2 SYDVKM, per germline. V lost 3 bases, J lost 6 bases, and 17 bases lay in between. This CDR3 has 15 residues. CDR3 sequence (DNA): TGTGCCAGCAGTTTGGGCATACAGGGCAGGAATGGCTACACCTTC. Encoded protein: CASSLGIQGRNGYTF.

The CDR3 reads CASSLLLGEWAFF. The DNA of the CDR3 is TGTGCCAGCAGTTTATTACTGGGAGAATGGGCTTTCTTT. The rearrangement joins TRBV12-3 or TRBV12-4 to TRBJ1-1; D remains ambiguous. The V end lost 2 bases, the J end lost 11 bases, and 15 bases lay between the germline ends. The CDR3 has 13 residues.

The V and J genes are TRBV29-1 and TRBJ2-3; TRBD1 agrees at 9 bases. V lost 8 bases to trimming and J lost 2 bases; unmatched junction nucleotides: 5. Germline CDR1 SQVTM, CDR2 ANQGSEA. The CDR3 runs 13 residues. The CDR3 region has the DNA TGCAGCTTCGGACAGGGGAACACAGATACGCAGTATTTT. Translating gives CSFGQGNTDTQYF.

This clonotype was detected many times. The V and J genes are TRBV28 and TRBJ2-7, with 7 bases fitting TRBD2. The germline gives CDR1 MDHEN, CDR2 SYDVKM. The CDR3 spans 14 residues. The V and J ends lost 6 bases and 4 bases, in that order; junction bases with no gene match: 9. As DNA, the CDR3 is TGTGCCAGCAGCTTAAGTCCGGGGGGATACGAGCAGTACTTC. Its translation: CASSLSPGGYEQYF.

This chain uses TRBV2 with TRBJ2-6, with unresolved D. CDR1 is SNHLY, CDR2 FYNNEI, per germline. Trimming pared 3 bases from V and 3 bases from J, leaving 3 bases between. CDR3 length equals 13 residues. In DNA, the CDR3 is TGTGCCAGCAGTGAGGATGGGGCCAACGTCCTGACTTTC. It specifies CASSEDGANVLTF. Complete variable domain (other parts from reference TRBV2 and TRBJ2-6): EPEVTQTPSHQVTQMGQEVILRCVPISNHLYFYWYRQILGQKVEFLVSFYNNEISEKSEIFDDQFSVERPDGSNFTLKIRSTKLEDSAMYFCASSEDGANVLTFGAGSRLTVL.

This clonotype has a count of ten or more. The gene calls are TRBV7-3 and TRBJ2-1; 9 bases are shared with TRBD2. The CDR3 extends over 15 amino acids. V was pared by 3 bases and J by 4 bases, with 4 bases of the junction left unmatched. Per the germline V gene, CDR1 is SGHTA and CDR2 is FQGTGA. CDR3: CASSLLAGTYNEQFF. The CDR3 DNA reads TGTGCCAGCAGCTTGCTAGCGGGGACTTACAATGAGCAGTTCTTC.

With respect to this clonotype: The junction departs from germline at one end; a sequencing error may be responsible. The genes are TRBV6-5 and TRBJ2-5, with TRBD1 identical over 8 bases. The CDR3 loop spans 14 amino acids. CDR1 and CDR2 from the germline V gene are MNHEY and SVGAGI. CDR3 nucleotide sequence: TGTACCAGCAGCCTAGCAGGGGGCTGGGAGACCCAGTACTTC. Its translation: CTSSLAGGWETQYF.

In its sample, this clonotype was seen many times. The gene calls are TRBV13 and TRBJ2-7; D unresolved. The ends were cut back, 5 bases at V and 6 bases at J, with 17 bases in the middle. The CDR3 covers 14 residues. In germline, CDR1 is PRHDT, CDR2 FYEKMQ (reference sequence). The CDR3 is CASSPRPPVSEQYF. In DNA form, the CDR3 reads TGTGCCAGCAGCCCACGTCCTCCCGTCTCCGAGCAGTACTTC.